Below, 10 T cell receptor beta chains from the same sample are listed, as sequenced in a study of blood T cell dynamics during melanoma immunotherapy. Specified time point: pre-treatment baseline. TCRdb's copy holds only in-frame clones and misses some; the assay was immunoSEQ multiplex PCR. The sample includes approximately 25,000 clones, roughly 87% of them seen just once. The starting material was blood, obtained from a patient treated with checkpoint blockade. Every receptor here comes from a human donor with melanoma.

The chain employs TRBV5-6 and TRBJ2-1, with D possibly being TRBD1 (6 bases). Between the trimmed V and J ends, which lost 5 bases and 6 bases, there was a span of 12 bases. The CDR3 is 13 residues long. Germline V CDR1 and CDR2: SGHDT, YYEEEE. CDR3 DNA: TGTGCCAGCAGACACCAGGGGCTCAATGAGCAGTTCTTC. Translation: CASRHQGLNEQFF.

The chain links TRBV7-8 to TRBJ2-7; the D gene is possibly TRBD2 (6 bases). Between the trimmed V and J ends, which lost 1 base and 4 bases, there was a span of 17 bases. The CDR3 is made up of 16 amino acids. Germline V gene data show CDR1 as SGHVS and CDR2 as FQNEAQ. This CDR3 reads CASSLVVSGPTYEQYF. CDR3 bases: TGTGCCAGCAGCTTAGTTGTTAGCGGCCCGACGTACGAGCAGTACTTC.

The rearrangement uses TRBV9 and TRBJ2-6; the D gene is possibly TRBD1 (6 bases). The CDR3 contains 21 residues. Looked up from germline, CDR1 is SGDLS and CDR2 is YYNGEE. V lost 4 bases to trimming and J lost 0 bases, with 26 bases between them. The CDR3 DNA reads TGTGCCAGCAGCTTTCTCAACCCACTCAGGGGCCCATTCTCTGGGGCCAACGTCCTGACTTTC. Protein sequence: CASSFLNPLRGPFSGANVLTF.

The rearrangement links TRBV5-8 to TRBJ1-5; D might be TRBD1 (6 bases). CDR1 is SGHTS and CDR2 is YDEGEE in the germline V gene. V was shortened by 5 bases and J by 6 bases, with 15 bases between the two germline ends. The CDR3 spans 14 residues. The CDR3, as DNA: TGTGCCAGCAGGTGGGGGGCGGTGGTTCAGCCCCAGCATTTT. It encodes CASRWGAVVQPQHF.

Written as DNA, the CDR3 is TGTGCCAGCAGCTCTCTAGGCGGGAACTACGAGCAGTACTTC. It yields the protein CASSSLGGNYEQYF. This chain connects TRBV7-2 to TRBJ2-7; a possible D gene is TRBD2 (6 bases). Trimming cost V 4 bases and J 3 bases, with 13 bases left between them. The CDR3 length is 14 residues. In germline, CDR1 is SGHTA, CDR2 FQGNSA.

This rearrangement joins TRBV19 to TRBJ2-1, with 12 nucleotides matching TRBD2. The length of the CDR3 is 17 residues. V shed 4 bases, J shed 8 bases, and the junction held 12 bases outside the gene matches. Germline assignment: CDR1 LNHDA and CDR2 SQIVND (reference sequence). CDR3 sequence: CASSKDRTSGTIDEQFF. The CDR3 DNA reads TGTGCCAGTAGTAAAGACAGGACTAGCGGGACAATCGATGAGCAGTTCTTC.

The rearrangement links TRBV7-3 to TRBJ2-3; possibly TRBD1 for D (7 bases). CDR1 SGHTA and CDR2 FQGTGA come from the germline V gene. V was trimmed by 1 base and J by 2 bases, leaving 10 bases between them. The CDR3 length is 15 residues. The CDR3 spells CASSLSGTDTDTQYF. The CDR3 DNA follows: TGTGCCAGCAGCTTAAGCGGGACAGACACAGATACGCAGTATTTT.

This clone was counted a single time. The chain employs TRBV11-2 and TRBJ2-5, with 10 bases lining up with TRBD2. Germline assignment: CDR1 SGHAT and CDR2 FQNNGV. Trimming took 2 bases from V and 2 from J; bases not matched to a gene: 5. This CDR3 region has 16 residues. The CDR3 region is CASSLPRTSGQETQYF. Written as DNA, the CDR3 is TGTGCCAGCAGCTTACCAAGGACTAGCGGACAAGAGACCCAGTACTTC. The variable domain in full, with the rest retrieved from reference TRBV11-2 and TRBJ2-5, is EAGVAQSPRYKIIEKRQSVAFWCNPISGHATLYWYQQILGQGPKLLIQFQNNGVVDDSQLPKDRFSAERLKGVDSTLKIQPAKLEDSAVYLCASSLPRTSGQETQYFGPGTRLLVL.

V is TRBV7-9 and J is TRBJ2-7; TRBD2 agrees at 10 bases. The CDR3 has 15 residues. J lost 0 bases, V lost 4 bases, and 3 bases had no gene match. Germline V CDR1 and CDR2: SEHNR, FQNEAQ (reference sequence). As DNA, the CDR3 is TGTGCCAGCAGCTACGGGACTAGCGTCTCCTACGAGCAGTACTTC. Encoded protein: CASSYGTSVSYEQYF.

The chain links TRBV6-1 to TRBJ2-7; TRBD1 or TRBD2 may be the D gene (5 bases each). The CDR3 runs 14 residues. Between the trimmed V and J ends, which lost 6 bases and 3 bases, there was a span of 15 bases. The germline V gene encodes CDR1 MNHNS and CDR2 SASEGT. The chain's CDR3 is CASRGDPSLYEQYF. CDR3 sequence (DNA): TGTGCCAGCAGGGGGGACCCTTCCCTCTACGAGCAGTACTTC.